The 28 T cell receptor beta chains listed next were all sequenced from one sample in a study of T cell changes during pregnancy in multiple sclerosis. Clones were sequenced by immunoSEQ multiplex PCR, and TCRdb holds only the in-frame ones, with some missing. In the table there are 45,000 to 60,000 clones, 90% of which are singletons. Sequencing used CD8+ T cells from peripheral blood mononuclear cells, obtained before pregnancy. The receptors originated from a female donor with multiple sclerosis, enrolled in a pregnancy study.

The rearrangement uses TRBV9 and TRBJ1-1; D is undetermined. V was cut by 0 bases and J by 9 bases, with 12 bases left in between. CDR3 length equals 13 residues. Per the germline V gene, CDR1 is SGDLS and CDR2 is YYNGEE. Here the CDR3 DNA reads TGTGCCAGCAGCGTAGACGGGGTTCGGCAAGCTTTCTTT. Translated: CASSVDGVRQAFF.

The chain joins TRBV5-6 to TRBJ1-2, with TRBD1 identical over 7 bases. Losses at the gene ends were 0 bases for V and 8 bases for J; bases not matched to a gene: 4. Germline assignment: CDR1 SGHDT and CDR2 YYEEEE. The CDR3 totals 13 residues. CDR3 DNA: TGTGCCAGCAGCTTGGGTACAGGGGAGGGCTACACCTTC. Translating gives CASSLGTGEGYTF.

V usage is TRBV9 and J usage is TRBJ2-1; 8 positions match TRBD2. Germline-derived CDR1 and CDR2 are SGDLS and YYNGEE. The CDR3 length is 16 residues. Trimming at V came to 0 bases and at J to 2 bases, leaving 4 bases not matched to a gene. Written as DNA, the CDR3 is TGTGCCAGCAGCGTAGAAACTAGCGGCGCCTACAATGAGCAGTTCTTC. Translated: CASSVETSGAYNEQFF. Supplemented by reference TRBV9 and TRBJ2-1, the full variable domain reads DSGVTQTPKHLITATGQRVTLRCSPRSGDLSVYWYQQSLDQGLQFLIQYYNGEERAKGNILERFSAQQFPDLHSELNLSSLELGDSALYFCASSVETSGAYNEQFFGPGTRLTVL.

This clone was observed once. Other DNA sequences within the sample encode an identical CDR3. CDR3 nucleotide sequence: TGTGCCAGCAGCTTGGGGAGCTCCTACGAGCAGTACTTC. Translation gives CASSLGSSYEQYF. The V gene is TRBV5-6, the J gene TRBJ2-7; D unclear. Germline CDR1 reads SGHDT; CDR2 reads YYEEEE. The V end lost 0 bases, the J end lost 0 bases, and 4 bases lay between the germline ends. CDR3 length: 13 amino acids.

The chain is built from TRBV27 and TRBJ1-5; D remains ambiguous. The V and J ends lost 5 bases and 2 bases respectively, with 10 bases between them. The germline CDR1 and CDR2 sequences are MNHEY and SMNVEV (reference sequence). This CDR3 comprises 14 residues. This CDR3 reads CASSLFPGNQPQHF. The CDR3 DNA follows: TGTGCCAGCAGTCTGTTCCCGGGCAATCAGCCCCAGCATTTT.

This chain links TRBV11-2 with TRBJ1-5; D ambiguous. In germline, CDR1 is SGHAT, CDR2 FQNNGV. Trimming removed 1 base at V and 6 bases at J, with 16 bases between. This CDR3 has 16 amino acids. The CDR3 DNA reads TGTGCCAGCAGCTTAGTCGCGGGTTTCGTTTCTCAGCCCCAGCATTTT. Protein product: CASSLVAGFVSQPQHF.

The CDR3 bases are TGTGCCAGCAGTTTAGGGCGGGGGAGGTCCGGGGAGCTGTTTTTT. As protein: CASSLGRGRSGELFF. The chain employs TRBV27 and TRBJ2-2, with 7 positions matching TRBD2. CDR1 is MNHEY, CDR2 SMNVEV, per germline (reference sequence). The ends lost 2 bases at V and 6 bases at J; junction bases unmatched: 6. This CDR3 contains 15 residues.

This sequence joins TRBV7-9 and TRBJ1-2, with a weak D call TRBD1 (6 bases). The CDR3 sequence is 14 residues long. Germline assignment: CDR1 SEHNR and CDR2 FQNEAQ (reference sequence). The V end lost 1 base, the J end lost 4 bases, and 10 bases lay between the germline ends. CDR3 loop: CASSLEDSSYGYTF. As DNA, the CDR3 is TGTGCCAGCAGCTTAGAGGACAGCTCCTATGGCTACACCTTC.

This rearrangement joins TRBV27 to TRBJ2-2; tentative D call: TRBD2 (6 bases). Germline CDR1 and CDR2: MNHEY and SMNVEV (reference sequence). The CDR3 sequence is 13 residues long. The V end lost 3 bases, the J end lost 5 bases, and 7 bases lay between the germline ends. CDR3 DNA sequence: TGTGCCAGCAGTTTTGGAGGGACCGGGGAGCTGTTTTTT. Its translation: CASSFGGTGELFF.

This sequence joins TRBV14 and TRBJ1-4, with D uncertain. With 4 bases removed from V and 8 bases from J, the gap between germline ends came to 17 bases. Germline values: CDR1 SGHDN, CDR2 FVKESK. The CDR3 loop spans 15 amino acids. In nucleotides, the CDR3 is TGTGCCAGCAGCCCAAGTGTTCACGGGAGCGAAAAACTGTTTTTT. Protein product: CASSPSVHGSEKLFF.

The rearrangement uses TRBV12-5 and TRBJ2-1, with 7 bases identical to TRBD2. Germline CDR1 LGHNT, CDR2 FRNRAP. The CDR3 is 13 amino acids. V gave up 7 bases and J gave up 6 bases; unmatched junction bases: 6. The chain's CDR3 is CASALGGANEQFF. CDR3 nucleotide sequence: TGTGCTAGTGCCTTGGGAGGGGCCAATGAGCAGTTCTTC.

This clone was recorded once. The genes are TRBV6-4 and TRBJ2-6; D remains unclear. V lost 5 bases and J 0 bases, leaving 5 bases between the germline ends. This CDR3 comprises 14 residues. Germline assignment: CDR1 MRHNA and CDR2 SNTAGT. The CDR3 loop reads CASSNGSGANVLTF. For the CDR3, the DNA is TGTGCCAGCAGTAACGGCTCTGGGGCCAACGTCCTGACTTTC.

CDR3 nucleotides: TGCGCCAGCAGCCAAGTGGCGGGGGGGTGGGATGAGCAGTTCTTC. It yields the protein CASSQVAGGWDEQFF. V gene TRBV4-1 combines with J gene TRBJ2-1; 9 bases fit TRBD2. The CDR3 is 15 amino acids. Looked up from germline, CDR1 is MGHRA and CDR2 is YSYEKL. The junction had 6 bases not matched to a gene; V was cut back by 1 base and J by 8 bases.

This clone was recorded only once. The gene calls are TRBV5-1 and TRBJ2-7; 10 positions match TRBD2. Germline loops: CDR1 SGHRS, CDR2 YFSETQ. V gave up 1 base and J gave up 2 bases; unmatched junction bases: 6. There are 16 residues in the CDR3. CDR3 region: CASSLLSGGATYEQYF. The DNA of the CDR3 is TGCGCCAGCAGCTTGCTAAGCGGGGGGGCCACCTACGAGCAGTACTTC.

The CDR3 bases are TGTGCCAGCAGCTTCGGGGGTGGCACAGATACGCAGTATTTT. The encoded protein is CASSFGGGTDTQYF. This rearrangement joins TRBV7-8 to TRBJ2-3, with D tentatively TRBD2 (6 bases). Germline V gene data show CDR1 as SGHVS and CDR2 as FQNEAQ. Trimming cost V 3 bases and J 1 base, with 8 bases left between them. The CDR3 has 14 amino acids.

This clone was observed a handful of times. The gene calls are TRBV18 and TRBJ2-1, with D perhaps matching TRBD1 (6 bases). This CDR3 contains 16 residues. The germline CDR1 and CDR2 sequences are KGHSH and LQKENI. The V and J ends lost 4 bases and 4 bases respectively, with 17 bases between them. DNA for the CDR3: TGTGCCAGCTCACTTCGGGAACAAGGGGGTTACAATGAGCAGTTCTTC. This sequence encodes CASSLREQGGYNEQFF. Full variable domain (missing parts from reference TRBV18 and TRBJ2-1): NAGVMQNPRHLVRRRGQEARLRCSPMKGHSHVYWYRQLPEEGLKFMVYLQKENIIDESGMPKERFSAEFPKEGPSILRIQQVVRGDSAAYFCASSLREQGGYNEQFFGPGTRLTVL.

The rearrangement links TRBV9 to TRBJ2-1, with 7 bases that match TRBD2. Losses at the gene ends were 7 bases for V and 3 bases for J; bases not matched to a gene: 4. Per the germline V gene, CDR1 is SGDLS and CDR2 is YYNGEE. This CDR3 comprises 13 residues. This CDR3 reads CASGRGLYNEQFF. CDR3 coding DNA: TGTGCCAGCGGGAGGGGCCTCTACAATGAGCAGTTCTTC.

J is TRBJ1-1 and V is TRBV4-3; weak D call: TRBD1 (5 bases). Trimming cost V 1 base and J 0 bases, with 12 bases left between them. Germline V lookup: CDR1 LGHNA, CDR2 YSLEER. The CDR3 runs 16 residues. CDR3 loop: CASSQGLGAMNTEAFF. The CDR3 nucleotides are TGCGCCAGCAGCCAAGGTCTTGGGGCAATGAACACTGAAGCTTTCTTT.

The rearrangement links TRBV19 to TRBJ2-7; no reliable D call. The CDR3 loop spans 14 amino acids. V was clipped by 3 bases and J by 1 base, with 10 bases between them. Germline lookup yields CDR1 LNHDA and CDR2 SQIVND (reference sequence). CDR3 sequence reads: CASSMQSASYEQYF. In DNA, the CDR3 is TGTGCCAGTAGTATGCAGTCCGCATCCTACGAGCAGTACTTC.

As for this clone: Other nucleotide sequences from this sample produce the same CDR3. The rearrangement uses TRBV5-5 and TRBJ2-7; 7 bases are shared with TRBD1. CDR3 length equals 12 residues. V lost 5 bases, J lost 7 bases, and 6 bases stayed unmatched. Germline V CDR1 and CDR2: SGHKS, YYEKEE (reference sequence). As DNA, the CDR3 is TGTGCCAGCAGTTGGACAGGCGAGGAGCAGTACTTC. Protein: CASSWTGEEQYF.

The genes are TRBV27 and TRBJ1-5; D is uncertain. This CDR3 region has 14 residues. CDR1 is MNHEY, CDR2 SMNVEV, per germline (reference sequence). The V end was cut by 1 base, the J end by 4 bases, with 8 bases between. The CDR3 region is CASSLFPLNQPQHF. The CDR3, as DNA: TGTGCCAGCAGTTTATTCCCTCTAAATCAGCCCCAGCATTTT.

The gene calls are TRBV29-1 and TRBJ2-6; no clear D. V lost 4 bases to trimming and J lost 0 bases, with 7 bases between them. Germline CDR1 SQVTM, CDR2 ANQGSEA. The CDR3 covers 14 residues. CDR3 nucleotide sequence: TGCAGCGTTGGAGTAACCTCTGGGGCCAACGTCCTGACTTTC. Translation: CSVGVTSGANVLTF.

The chain employs TRBV27 and TRBJ1-2; 12 nucleotides line up with TRBD1. Germline V CDR1 and CDR2: MNHEY, SMNVEV (reference sequence). The J segment lost 7 bases and the V segment lost 4 bases, leaving 10 bases of the junction unmatched. The CDR3 covers 16 residues. The CDR3 protein is CASSSGRDRGHGGYTF. The CDR3 coding sequence is TGTGCCAGCAGTTCCGGAAGGGACAGGGGGCACGGTGGCTACACCTTC.

This sequence joins TRBV19 and TRBJ2-4; TRBD1 might be the D (6 bases). The CDR3 length is 13 residues. V was cut by 4 bases and J by 13 bases, with 17 bases left in between. CDR1 LNHDA and CDR2 SQIVND come from the germline V gene (reference sequence). The CDR3 spells CASSTALVQGQYF. The DNA for the CDR3 is TGTGCCAGTAGTACGGCATTAGTACAGGGACAGTACTTC.

The chain is built from TRBV4-3 and TRBJ2-7; perhaps TRBD1 as D (5 bases). V lost 1 base and J lost 1, with 17 bases in between. CDR1 is LGHNA, CDR2 YSLEER, per germline. The CDR3 is made up of 17 amino acids. The CDR3 DNA reads TGCGCCAGCAGCCAAGCAATTGAGGCAGCAGGGTCCTACGAGCAGTACTTC. Translated, it gives CASSQAIEAAGSYEQYF.

This CDR3 is CASSSTVSYEQYF. The DNA of the CDR3 is TGTGCCAGCAGCTCTACTGTCTCCTACGAGCAGTACTTC. The V call is TRBV7-9, the J call TRBJ2-7; D gene unclear. Per the germline V gene, CDR1 is SEHNR and CDR2 is FQNEAQ (reference sequence). The CDR3 runs to 13 residues. Trimming stripped 4 bases from V and 0 bases from J, with 7 bases between.

The chain combines TRBV4-1 with TRBJ1-1, with D uncertain. Germline V gives CDR1 MGHRA, CDR2 YSYEKL. V lost 1 base and J 8 bases, leaving 8 bases between the germline ends. The CDR3 totals 12 residues. In DNA, the CDR3 is TGCGCCAGCAGCCAAGGACTTGGCGAAGCTTTCTTT. Translated, it gives CASSQGLGEAFF.

The chain carries TRBV5-4 and TRBJ1-3; D is ambiguous. V lost 1 base and J lost 4, with 12 bases in between. From germline, CDR1 is SGHNT and CDR2 YYREEE (reference sequence). This CDR3 region has 15 residues. In DNA form, the CDR3 reads TGTGCCAGCAGCTTGCCCGGAGCAGCCGGAAACACCATATATTTT. Translating gives CASSLPGAAGNTIYF.